The clone carrying this T cell receptor (beta chain) was detected many times. This specimen belongs to a study of T cells in Graves' hyperthyroidism and ophthalmopathy. A Clinical Activity Score of at least 3, a NOSPECS grade of at least 4 and a duration under 3 months were recorded in the ophthalmopathy patients. Using approximately 10 ml of fresh peripheral blood, PBMCs were prepared. Researchers took RNA transcripts and amplified the TCR beta CDR3 regions from them. Researchers ran a first-round RT-PCR on the TCR CDR3 using the HTBI primer set. MiXCR, run by TCRdb on the multiplex PCR reads, gives a single entry per CDR3 protein. The repertoire includes about 640,000 distinct CDR3 sequences, around 20% of them detected once, and around a third sits in the top ten. This clonotype was obtained from a man younger than 45 with Graves' ophthalmopathy. The sequencing sample was made of blood.

CDR3 DNA: TGTGCCAGCATACCGGGACAGGGGGCATACGAGCAGTACTTC. As protein: CASIPGQGAYEQYF. V and J are TRBV28 and TRBJ2-7; 12 nucleotides agree with TRBD1. From germline, CDR1 is MDHEN and CDR2 SYDVKM. The CDR3 contains 14 residues. J was trimmed by 4 bases and V by 7 bases; bases with no gene match: 5.